The present T cell receptor (beta chain) was sequenced within a study of blood T cell repertoires in COVID-19. Study-wide context: The origin of the acute and convalescent COVID-19 samples was the United States, Italy and Spain.

This CDR3 has 15 residues. Germline CDR1 MNHGY, CDR2 SAAAGT. Trimming removed 6 bases at V and 2 bases at J, with 17 bases between. Libraries were prepared by immunoSEQ multiplex PCR; TCRdb keeps only in-frame clonotypes and omits some of them. The data show under 100,000 clones, 80% seen once. The V and J genes are TRBV6-8 and TRBJ2-7; D perhaps matches TRBD2 (6 bases). The sample consisted of peripheral blood. This receptor was obtained from a woman aged 35 to 49 with active or convalescent COVID-19. The CDR3 region has the DNA TGTGCCAGCAGCAGAGCCGGGACTCCGACCTACGAGCAGTACTTC. It specifies CASSRAGTPTYEQYF.